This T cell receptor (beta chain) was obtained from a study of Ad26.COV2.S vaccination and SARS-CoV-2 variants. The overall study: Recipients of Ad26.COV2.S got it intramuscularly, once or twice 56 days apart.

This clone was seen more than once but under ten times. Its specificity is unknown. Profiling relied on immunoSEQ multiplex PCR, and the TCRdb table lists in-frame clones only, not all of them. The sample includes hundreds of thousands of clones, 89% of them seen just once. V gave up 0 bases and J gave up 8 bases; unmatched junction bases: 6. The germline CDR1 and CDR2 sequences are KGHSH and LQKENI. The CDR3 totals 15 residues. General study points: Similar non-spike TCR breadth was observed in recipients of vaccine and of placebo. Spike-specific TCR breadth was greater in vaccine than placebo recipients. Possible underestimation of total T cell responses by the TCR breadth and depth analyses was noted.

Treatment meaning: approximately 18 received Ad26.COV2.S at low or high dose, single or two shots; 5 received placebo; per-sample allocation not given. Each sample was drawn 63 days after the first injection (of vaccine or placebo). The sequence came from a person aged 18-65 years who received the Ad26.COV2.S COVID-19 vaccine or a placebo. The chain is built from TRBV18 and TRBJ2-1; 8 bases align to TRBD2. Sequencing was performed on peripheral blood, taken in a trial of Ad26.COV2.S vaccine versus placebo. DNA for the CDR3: TGTGCCAGCTCACCACCTAGCGGGGCAGCGGATGAGCAGTTCTTC. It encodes CASSPPSGAADEQFF.